At least ten counts were recorded for the clone carrying this TCR beta chain. This specimen belongs to a study of T cells in Graves' hyperthyroidism and ophthalmopathy. It was RNA transcripts that yielded the amplified TCR beta CDR3 regions. The study used the HTBI primer set for a first-round RT-PCR of the TCR CDR3. TCRdb reprocessed the multiplex PCR reads via MiXCR and lists one record per CDR3 protein. The data contain fewer than 650,000 distinct CDR3 sequences, around 13% of them singletons. J lost 4 bases, V lost 7 bases, and 3 bases had no gene match. The CDR3 totals 12 residues. In germline, CDR1 is LGHDT, CDR2 YNNKEL (reference sequence).

The clonotype was recovered from a woman in her thirties or forties with Graves' hyperthyroidism. The chain is built from TRBV3-1 and TRBJ1-2, with TRBD1 matching over 7 bases. The sequencing sample was made of blood. The CDR3 sequence: CASTRQGYGYTF. The CDR3 bases are TGTGCCAGCACCCGACAGGGCTATGGCTACACCTTC.